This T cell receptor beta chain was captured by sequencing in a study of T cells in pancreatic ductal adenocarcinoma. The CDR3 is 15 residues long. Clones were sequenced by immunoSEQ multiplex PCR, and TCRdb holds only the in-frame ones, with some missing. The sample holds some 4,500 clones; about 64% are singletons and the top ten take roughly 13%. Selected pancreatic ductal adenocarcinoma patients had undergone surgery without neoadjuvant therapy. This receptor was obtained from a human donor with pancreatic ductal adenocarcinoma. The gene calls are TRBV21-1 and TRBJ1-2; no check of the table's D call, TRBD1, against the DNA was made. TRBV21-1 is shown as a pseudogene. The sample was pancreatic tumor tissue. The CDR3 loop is CASSKGSQGYYGYTF. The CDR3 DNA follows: TGTGCCAGCAGCAAAGGGTCCCAGGGGTACTATGGCTACACCTTC.